This TCR beta chain was observed in a study of OX40 agonist ivuxolimab in advanced cancers. As for the study in general: With a range of about 23 to 90, age averaged roughly 61 years, and 75% to 90% were male.

Germline values: CDR1 SEHNR, CDR2 FQNEAQ (reference sequence). The CDR3 extends over 16 amino acids. V lost 5 bases, J lost 3 bases, and 16 bases lay in between. Study outcomes and limitations: CD8+ T cells (on average) carried more expanded clones than CD4+ T cells.

Libraries were prepared by immunoSEQ multiplex PCR; TCRdb keeps only in-frame clonotypes and omits some of them. The profile shows 60,000 to 75,000 clones, just over 85% of them singletons. With respect to this clone: The antigen is unknown.

Sampled blood was obtained at baseline, cycle 4 day 1, and cycle 7 day 1. The receptor was isolated from an adult with an advanced solid tumor such as melanoma, head and neck, liver or kidney cancer. The chain couples TRBV7-9 to TRBJ1-4; D remains ambiguous. The starting material was CD4+ or CD8+ T cells sorted from blood, obtained in a trial of the OX40 agonist ivuxolimab. The CDR3 protein is CASSVFFGQANEKLFF. DNA for the CDR3: TGTGCCAGCAGCGTTTTTTTCGGGCAGGCTAATGAAAAACTGTTTTTT.